The 22 T cell receptor beta chains below all came from one sample that was sequenced in a study of blood T cell repertoires in COVID-19. Assay: immunoSEQ multiplex PCR; the TCRdb copy retains only in-frame clones and omits some. The repertoire has about 100,000 clones, 70% to 90% of them found once; the top ten carry over 10%. The sample comprised peripheral blood. The source is an older woman in a cohort sampled during active or convalescent COVID-19.

The rearrangement links TRBV5-5 to TRBJ1-2; D is possibly TRBD1 (6 bases). CDR3 length equals 14 residues. Trimming removed 1 base at V and 2 bases at J, with 9 bases between. CDR1 is SGHKS, CDR2 YYEKEE, per germline (reference sequence). CDR3 sequence reads: CASSLYRDNYGYTF. The CDR3 region has the DNA TGTGCCAGCAGCTTGTACAGGGACAACTATGGCTACACCTTC.

The chain couples TRBV24-1 to TRBJ2-3; TRBD2 matches 13 bases. Looked up from germline, CDR1 is KGHDR and CDR2 is SFDVKD. The CDR3 is 17 amino acids. The junction had 7 bases not matched to a gene; V was cut back by 3 bases and J by 5 bases. The CDR3 reads CATSDGGLAGFGDTQYF. The CDR3 coding sequence is TGTGCCACCAGTGATGGGGGACTAGCGGGATTTGGAGATACGCAGTATTTT.

J is TRBJ2-7 and V is TRBV27, with a weak D call TRBD2 (6 bases). Looked up from germline, CDR1 is MNHEY and CDR2 is SMNVEV (reference sequence). The CDR3 runs 14 residues. The V and J ends lost 5 bases and 5 bases respectively, with 16 bases between them. The CDR3 loop reads CASSKAGWGNEQYF. The CDR3 DNA reads as TGTGCCAGCAGTAAGGCGGGATGGGGTAACGAGCAGTACTTC.

The gene calls are TRBV10-1 and TRBJ2-3; 8 bases match TRBD2. The V gene's germline CDR1 is WNHNN and CDR2 SYGVQD (reference sequence). This CDR3 is built from 15 residues. The V segment lost 3 bases and the J segment 0 bases; nucleotides outside the gene matches: 2. CDR3 bases: TGCGCCAGCAGTGAAACTAGCGGTAGCACAGATACGCAGTATTTT. Its translation: CASSETSGSTDTQYF.

The V call is TRBV30, the J call TRBJ2-5; D uncertain. The CDR3 spans 11 residues. V was pared by 3 bases and J by 3 bases, with 5 bases between. Germline CDR1 GTSNPN, CDR2 SVGIG (reference sequence). The CDR3 is CAWSPEETQYF. CDR3 DNA: TGTGCCTGGAGCCCCGAAGAGACCCAGTACTTC. Full variable domain (remainder filled in from reference TRBV30 and TRBJ2-5): SQTIHQWPATLVQPVGSPLSLECTVEGTSNPNLYWYRQAAGRGLQLLFYSVGIGQISSEVPQNLSASRPQDRQFILSSKKLLLSDSGFYLCAWSPEETQYFGPGTRLLVL.

The V call is TRBV5-6, the J call TRBJ2-2; D unclear. V was clipped by 2 bases and J by 1 base, with 3 bases between them. This CDR3 region has 13 residues. Germline V gene data show CDR1 as SGHDT and CDR2 as YYEEEE. CDR3 DNA: TGTGCCAGCAGCTTCCAGAACACCGGGGAGCTGTTTTTT. Protein product: CASSFQNTGELFF.

The V call is TRBV7-3, the J call TRBJ2-5, with TRBD2 matching over 9 bases. J gave up 0 bases and V 5 bases, and 13 bases lay outside the gene matches. Germline CDR1 reads SGHTA; CDR2 reads FQGTGA. This CDR3 has 18 amino acids. The CDR3 DNA reads as TGTGCCAGCAGCCCAAGGGGCGGGGGGGTTGCCTACCAAGAGACCCAGTACTTC. The encoded protein is CASSPRGGGVAYQETQYF.

This rearrangement joins TRBV21-1 to TRBJ2-3; the table calls TRBD1, which could not be checked here. TRBV21-1 is annotated as a pseudogene. The CDR3 is 17 amino acids. The CDR3 loop reads CASSINRGGKGTDTQYF. The CDR3 DNA reads as TGTGCCAGCAGCATAAACAGGGGCGGGAAGGGCACAGATACGCAGTATTTT.

The V gene is TRBV1, the J gene TRBJ1-1; TRBD1 was called by the table and not checked on the DNA. TRBV1 is annotated as a pseudogene. CDR3 length: 13 amino acids. This CDR3 reads CTSSQDRDTEAFF. The CDR3 DNA is TGCACCAGCAGCCAAGACAGGGACACTGAAGCTTTCTTT.

The V call is TRBV6-5, the J call TRBJ2-3; 11 positions agree with TRBD2. V lost 6 bases, J lost 2 bases, and 4 bases stayed unmatched. Germline CDR1 reads MNHEY; CDR2 reads SVGAGI. There are 15 residues in the CDR3. For the CDR3, the DNA is TGTGCCAGCAGCGCTAGCGGGGGGTTCACAGATACGCAGTATTTT. It translates to CASSASGGFTDTQYF.

The chain combines TRBV3-1 (or the pseudogene TRBV3-2) with TRBJ2-1, with 13 bases identical to TRBD2. CDR3 length equals 15 residues. The germline V gene encodes CDR1 LGHDT and CDR2 YNNKEL (reference sequence). Trimming removed 1 base from V and 10 bases from J; junction bases left unmatched: 4. This CDR3 reads CASSQGTSGGLEQFF. In DNA form, the CDR3 reads TGTGCCAGCAGCCAAGGGACTAGCGGGGGTTTAGAGCAGTTCTTC.

The J gene is TRBJ1-1, the V gene TRBV28, with D tentatively TRBD1 (5 bases). The V gene's germline CDR1 is MDHEN and CDR2 SYDVKM. The ends were cut back, 3 bases at V and 1 base at J, with 12 bases in the middle. The CDR3 sequence is 15 residues long. CDR3 DNA sequence: TGTGCCAGCAGTTTTCATGGACAAGCGAACACTGAAGCTTTCTTT. Its protein product is CASSFHGQANTEAFF.

This clone came up a few times. This chain connects TRBV6-1 to TRBJ1-5; D unresolved. Trimming took 1 base from V and 0 from J, leaving 10 bases between them. The germline V gene encodes CDR1 MNHNS and CDR2 SASEGT. The CDR3 covers 16 residues. Here the CDR3 reads CASSEVWSHSNQPQHF. CDR3 DNA: TGTGCCAGCAGTGAAGTTTGGAGCCATAGCAATCAGCCCCAGCATTTT.

The rearrangement joins TRBV11-2 to TRBJ1-4, with 7 bases that match TRBD1. Trimming cost V 1 base and J 8 bases; bases outside gene matches: 13. The CDR3 has 17 residues. CDR1 and CDR2 from the germline V gene are SGHAT and FQNNGV. The CDR3 DNA sequence: TGTGCCAGCAGCTTAGCGGACAGACAGGGCCTTGACGAAAAACTGTTTTTT. It is translated as CASSLADRQGLDEKLFF.

This clone occurred once. The rearrangement uses TRBV2 and TRBJ1-2; 9 bases fit TRBD1. This CDR3 region has 15 residues. The germline CDR1 and CDR2 sequences are SNHLY and FYNNEI. V lost 6 bases, J lost 1 base, and 6 bases stayed unmatched. The CDR3: CASRPTGGINYGYTF. The CDR3 DNA is TGTGCCAGCAGGCCGACAGGGGGTATTAACTATGGCTACACCTTC.

V gene TRBV3-1 (or the pseudogene TRBV3-2) combines with J gene TRBJ1-5; D might be TRBD1 (5 bases). The CDR3 extends over 16 amino acids. Germline-derived CDR1 and CDR2 are LGHDT and YNNKEL (reference sequence). Trimming pared 2 bases from V and 4 bases from J, leaving 15 bases between. The CDR3 is CASSQRGARGNQPQHF. The CDR3 coding sequence is TGTGCCAGCAGCCAACGGGGAGCTCGGGGGAATCAGCCCCAGCATTTT.

The V call is TRBV6-5, the J call TRBJ2-1; 14 nucleotides line up with TRBD2. The length of the CDR3 is 14 residues. V shed 4 bases and J 10 bases; nucleotides not matched to a gene: 3. Per the germline V gene, CDR1 is MNHEY and CDR2 is SVGAGI. The CDR3 is CASSLGLAGAEQFF. Here the CDR3 DNA reads TGTGCCAGCAGTTTGGGACTAGCGGGAGCAGAGCAGTTCTTC.

The chain combines TRBV5-6 with TRBJ1-1; perhaps TRBD1 as D (5 bases). CDR1 is SGHDT, CDR2 YYEEEE, per germline. CDR3 length: 13 residues. V was shortened by 0 bases and J by 3 bases, with 6 bases between the two germline ends. CDR3 nucleotide sequence: TGTGCCAGCAGCTTGGCGGGGGACACTGAAGCTTTCTTT. Translated, it gives CASSLAGDTEAFF.

This chain links TRBV6-6 with TRBJ2-7; 11 bases line up with TRBD1. Germline V gene data show CDR1 as MNHNY and CDR2 as SVGAGI (reference sequence). The CDR3 loop spans 15 amino acids. V lost 6 bases, J lost 7 bases, and 11 bases stayed unmatched. CDR3 in amino acids: CASSDPGTGGREQYF. The DNA of the CDR3 is TGTGCCAGCAGCGACCCCGGGACAGGGGGACGAGAGCAGTACTTC.

The V and J genes are TRBV12-3 or TRBV12-4 and TRBJ1-2; possible D gene TRBD1, 6 bases. Between the trimmed V and J ends, which lost 6 bases and 7 bases, there was a span of 15 bases. This CDR3 is built from 13 residues. CDR3 sequence (DNA): TGTGCCAGCAGACCAACAGGGACGGGTGGCTACACCTTC. Its translation is CASRPTGTGGYTF.

The rearrangement joins TRBV30 to TRBJ1-1, with D perhaps matching TRBD1 (5 bases). Germline values: CDR1 GTSNPN, CDR2 SVGIG (reference sequence). The V end was cut by 2 bases, the J end by 1 base, with 14 bases between. The CDR3 length is 15 residues. The CDR3 loop is CAWSPHVRENTEAFF. The CDR3, as DNA: TGTGCCTGGAGTCCCCACGTCAGGGAGAACACTGAAGCTTTCTTT.

This clone occurred a few times. J is TRBJ1-2 and V is TRBV25-1, with D possibly matching TRBD1 (6 bases). Trimming took off 4 bases at V and 4 bases at J, with 25 bases between the two ends. Germline values: CDR1 MGHDK, CDR2 SYGVNS. This CDR3 is 18 amino acids long. The CDR3 region is CASSATQTGSHRVYGYTF. The CDR3 region has the DNA TGTGCCAGCAGTGCTACACAGACAGGTTCACACCGCGTCTATGGCTACACCTTC.